These 18 T cell receptor beta chains were all obtained from the same sample, sequenced in a study of CD8 T cells in ankylosing spondylitis. Study outcomes and limitations: Among TCR beta sequences, a motif of eight highly homologous variants appeared characteristic of ankylosing spondylitis blood.

Antigens of these TCRs are unknown. TCRdb re-analysed the 5' RACE reads in MiXCR, keeping a single row per CDR3 protein. The sample contains around 490,000 distinct CDR3 sequences, about 5.4% of which appear only once. The sample comprised blood, either unsorted or a sorted T cell fraction (not recorded which). These receptors all stem from a male donor with ankylosing spondylitis.

Concerning this clonotype: This clone may be a read error of a much larger clone one base away. This rearrangement joins TRBV20-1 to TRBJ2-1; 8 positions agree with TRBD2. J gave up 3 bases and V 0 bases, and 7 bases lay outside the gene matches. This CDR3 contains 16 residues. The germline gives CDR1 DFQATT, CDR2 SNEGSKA (reference sequence). The CDR3 loop is CSARDLTSEFYNEQFF. In DNA form, the CDR3 reads TGCAGTGCTAGAGATCTGACTAGCGAATTCTACAATGAGCAGTTCTTC.

This clonotype showed up many times. The V and J genes are TRBV12-3 or TRBV12-4 and TRBJ2-3; the D gene is possibly TRBD1 (6 bases). V was cut by 5 bases and J by 7 bases, with 16 bases left in between. The CDR3 is 14 amino acids. DNA for the CDR3: TGTGCCAGCAGTCCCACCTGGGGGACAAATACGCAGTATTTT. Residues: CASSPTWGTNTQYF.

This clonotype was seen at least ten times. The chain links TRBV29-1 to TRBJ2-1, with D maybe TRBD2 (7 bases). This CDR3 region has 13 residues. The germline V gene encodes CDR1 SQVTM and CDR2 ANQGSEA. With 7 bases removed from V and 7 bases from J, the gap between germline ends came to 17 bases. The CDR3 region has the DNA TGCAGCGGTCGTCCGGGGGGCCGGAATGAGCAGTTCTTC. Translating gives CSGRPGGRNEQFF.

This clonotype came up many times. The rearrangement joins TRBV20-1 to TRBJ2-7; 8 bases align to TRBD1. There are 14 residues in the CDR3. The ends lost 6 bases at V and 5 bases at J; junction bases unmatched: 12. Germline CDR1 is DFQATT and CDR2 is SNEGSKA (reference sequence). CDR3 sequence: CSAPLYRGADEQYF. Here the CDR3 DNA reads TGCAGTGCCCCGCTCTACAGGGGGGCCGACGAGCAGTACTTC.

This clonotype was observed at least ten times. The gene calls are TRBV5-1 and TRBJ2-1; TRBD2 matches at 14 bases. The CDR3 extends over 15 amino acids. CDR1 SGHRS and CDR2 YFSETQ come from the germline V gene. V shed 4 bases, J shed 6 bases, and the junction held 3 bases outside the gene matches. CDR3 protein: CASSAGLAGVNEQFF. CDR3 sequence (DNA): TGCGCCAGCAGCGCGGGACTAGCGGGAGTCAATGAGCAGTTCTTC.

This clonotype was seen many times. V is TRBV6-1 and J is TRBJ1-3; the match to TRBD1 covers 10 bases. This CDR3 region has 14 residues. The V gene end was trimmed by 7 bases and the J gene end by 5 bases; junction bases not matched to a gene: 5. CDR1 and CDR2 (germline): MNHNS, SASEGT. The CDR3 is CASNPTGGRNTIYF. The CDR3, as DNA: TGTGCCAGCAACCCGACAGGGGGCAGAAACACCATATATTTT.

In its sample, this clonotype was seen many times. The V call is TRBV6-2 or TRBV6-3, the J call TRBJ1-5; unclear D gene. V was cut by 2 bases and J by 3 bases, with 8 bases left in between. Germline loops: CDR1 MNHEY, CDR2 SVGEGT. The CDR3 runs 14 residues. CDR3 bases: TGTGCCAGCAGTTACGGGCGGATCAATCAGCCCCAGCATTTT. This encodes CASSYGRINQPQHF.

There are many counts of this clonotype. V usage is TRBV10-3 and J usage is TRBJ2-1; TRBD1 matches 9 bases. The length of the CDR3 is 15 residues. V shed 7 bases and J 4 bases; nucleotides not matched to a gene: 8. The V gene's germline CDR1 is ENHRY and CDR2 SYGVKD. CDR3 nucleotide sequence: TGTGCCATCACGGCTGGAGGACAGGGGTACAATGAGCAGTTCTTC. Amino acid sequence: CAITAGGQGYNEQFF.

The CDR3 nucleotides are TGTGCCAGCAGCCCGGGAGGGGCTAGCGGAAGGGGGACCCAGTACTTC. Encoded protein: CASSPGGASGRGTQYF. The chain recombines TRBV28 with TRBJ2-5; 8 bases fit TRBD2. V lost 6 bases to trimming and J lost 7 bases; unmatched junction nucleotides: 16. This CDR3 comprises 16 residues. In germline, CDR1 is MDHEN, CDR2 SYDVKM.

At least ten counts were recorded for this clonotype. The CDR3 here is CASSQSGQGDNQPQHF. The DNA for the CDR3 is TGTGCCAGCAGCCAAAGCGGACAGGGGGACAATCAGCCCCAGCATTTT. J is TRBJ1-5 and V is TRBV7-2; 10 bases align to TRBD1. The V and J ends lost 5 bases and 3 bases, in that order; junction bases with no gene match: 7. CDR1 is SGHTA and CDR2 is FQGNSA in the germline V gene. CDR3 size: 16 residues.

This clonotype was counted at least ten times. The rearrangement joins TRBV5-1 to TRBJ1-6; TRBD1 aligns across 7 bases. Germline CDR1 SGHRS, CDR2 YFSETQ. With 4 bases clipped from V and 5 bases from J, the junction kept 6 bases outside the gene matches. The CDR3 loop spans 15 amino acids. CDR3 sequence (DNA): TGCGCCAGCAGCAACAGACAGGGAGATAATTCACCCCTCCACTTT. It encodes CASSNRQGDNSPLHF.

The J gene is TRBJ2-1, the V gene TRBV19, with D possibly being TRBD1 (5 bases). Trimming removed 8 bases from V and 0 bases from J, with 11 bases in between. This CDR3 has 14 amino acids. CDR1 is LNHDA and CDR2 is SQIVND in the germline V gene (reference sequence). The CDR3 spells CASERGDSYNEQFF. The CDR3 DNA reads TGTGCCAGTGAAAGGGGCGACTCCTACAATGAGCAGTTCTTC. Full variable domain (remainder filled in from reference TRBV19 and TRBJ2-1): DGGITQSPKYLFRKEGQNVTLSCEQNLNHDAMYWYRQDPGQGLRLIYYSQIVNDFQKGDIAEGYSVSREKKESFPLTVTSAQKNPTAFYLCASERGDSYNEQFFGPGTRLTVL.

This clonotype was counted at least ten times. The genes are TRBV6-5 and TRBJ2-1, with D unresolved. The CDR3 is made up of 14 amino acids. From germline, CDR1 is MNHEY and CDR2 SVGAGI. Trimming left V 2 bases short and J 7 bases short, with 12 bases between. CDR3 nucleotides: TGTGCCAGCAGTTACGGTGGGAATCTTAATGAGCAGTTCTTC. Protein: CASSYGGNLNEQFF.

This clonotype has a count of ten or more. The chain joins TRBV5-1 to TRBJ2-7, with TRBD1 matching over 10 bases. Trimming removed 4 bases from V and 0 bases from J; junction bases left unmatched: 4. The CDR3 extends over 15 amino acids. Germline V gives CDR1 SGHRS, CDR2 YFSETQ. CDR3 bases: TGCGCCAGCAGCGGACAGGGGGTGAGCTCCTACGAGCAGTACTTC. The encoded protein is CASSGQGVSSYEQYF.

This clonotype occurred many times. CDR3 DNA: TGTGCCAGCAGCCCTGCTAACAACTACGAGCAGTACTTC. Its translation: CASSPANNYEQYF. The V gene is TRBV7-2, the J gene TRBJ2-7, with D uncertain. The CDR3 consists of 13 residues. V dropped 5 bases and J dropped 3 bases, with 11 bases sitting between them. Per the germline V gene, CDR1 is SGHTA and CDR2 is FQGNSA.

This clonotype was observed at least ten times. The rearrangement joins TRBV29-1 to TRBJ2-5; D not certain. Deletions cut 6 bases from V and 1 base from J, with 9 bases between. Per the germline V gene, CDR1 is SQVTM and CDR2 is ANQGSEA. This CDR3 region has 12 residues. The CDR3 protein is CSVLGIQETQYF. In DNA form, the CDR3 reads TGCAGCGTCTTGGGGATCCAAGAGACCCAGTACTTC.

In its sample, this clonotype was seen many times. The chain is built from TRBV24-1 and TRBJ1-2, with a tentative D call TRBD1 (5 bases). The CDR3 consists of 13 residues. V lost 8 bases, J lost 4 bases, and 13 bases lay in between. Per germline, CDR1 KGHDR and CDR2 SFDVKD. CDR3 region: CATKRRGCYGYTF. The CDR3 DNA sequence: TGTGCCACCAAAAGGCGGGGCTGCTATGGCTACACCTTC.

In this sample, this clonotype turned up many times. V and J are TRBV2 and TRBJ2-3, with D unclear. V was shortened by 4 bases and J by 5 bases, with 7 bases between the two germline ends. Looked up from germline, CDR1 is SNHLY and CDR2 is FYNNEI. This CDR3 has 12 amino acids. Here the CDR3 reads CASSVGRDTQYF. The DNA of the CDR3 is TGTGCCAGCAGTGTAGGAAGAGATACGCAGTATTTT.